This TCR beta chain was obtained from a study of technical replicates of blood from several donors. In the case of this clone: In the same sample, other DNA sequences code for this CDR3.

Clones were sequenced by immunoSEQ multiplex PCR, and TCRdb holds only the in-frame ones, with some missing. This repertoire shows fewer than 20,000 clones, around 86% found once; its top ten account for 12%. The CDR3 length is 14 residues. Germline CDR1 is SGHRS and CDR2 is YFSETQ. J lost 4 bases, V lost 3 bases, and 3 bases had no gene match. Sequenced input: PBMCs. The TCR was taken from a human donor in good health. J is TRBJ2-1 and V is TRBV5-1; 8 bases map to TRBD2. Here the CDR3 reads CASSSAGGYNEQFF. DNA for the CDR3: TGCGCCAGCAGCTCCGCGGGGGGATACAATGAGCAGTTCTTC.